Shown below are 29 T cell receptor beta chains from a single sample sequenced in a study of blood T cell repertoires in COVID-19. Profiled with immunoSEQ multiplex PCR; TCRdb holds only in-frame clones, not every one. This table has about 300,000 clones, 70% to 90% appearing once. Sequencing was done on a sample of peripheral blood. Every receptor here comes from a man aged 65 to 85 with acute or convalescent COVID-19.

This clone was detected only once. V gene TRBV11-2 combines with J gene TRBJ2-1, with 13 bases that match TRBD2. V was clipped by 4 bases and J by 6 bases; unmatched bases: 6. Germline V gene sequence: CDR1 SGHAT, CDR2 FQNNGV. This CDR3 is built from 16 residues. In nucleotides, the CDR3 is TGTGCCAGCAGCTCCGCCGGACTAGCGGGAGCCAATGAGCAGTTCTTC. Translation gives CASSSAGLAGANEQFF.

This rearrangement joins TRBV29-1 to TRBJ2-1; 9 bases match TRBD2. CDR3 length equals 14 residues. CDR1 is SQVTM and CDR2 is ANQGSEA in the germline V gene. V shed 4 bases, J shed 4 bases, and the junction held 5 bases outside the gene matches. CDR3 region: CSVVGGRGYNEQFF. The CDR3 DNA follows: TGCAGCGTTGTGGGCGGGAGGGGTTACAATGAGCAGTTCTTC.

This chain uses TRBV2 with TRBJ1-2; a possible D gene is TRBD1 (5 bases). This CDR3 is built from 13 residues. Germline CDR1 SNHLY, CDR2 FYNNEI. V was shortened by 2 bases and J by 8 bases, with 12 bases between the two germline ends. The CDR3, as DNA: TGTGCCAGCAGTGAATTAAGGGGTGGCGGCTACACCTTC. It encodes CASSELRGGGYTF.

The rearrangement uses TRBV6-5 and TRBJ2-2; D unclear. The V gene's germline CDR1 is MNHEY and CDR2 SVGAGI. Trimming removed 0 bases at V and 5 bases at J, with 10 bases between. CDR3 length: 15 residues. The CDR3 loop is CASSYSNAETGELFF. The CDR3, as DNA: TGTGCCAGCAGTTACTCGAATGCGGAAACCGGGGAGCTGTTTTTT.

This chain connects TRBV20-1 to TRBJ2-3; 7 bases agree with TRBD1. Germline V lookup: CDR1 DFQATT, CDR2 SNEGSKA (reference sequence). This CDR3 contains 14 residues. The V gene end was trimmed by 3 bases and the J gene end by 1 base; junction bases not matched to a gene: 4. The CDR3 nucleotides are TGCAGTGCTAGTACAGGGGACGGCACAGATACGCAGTATTTT. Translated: CSASTGDGTDTQYF.

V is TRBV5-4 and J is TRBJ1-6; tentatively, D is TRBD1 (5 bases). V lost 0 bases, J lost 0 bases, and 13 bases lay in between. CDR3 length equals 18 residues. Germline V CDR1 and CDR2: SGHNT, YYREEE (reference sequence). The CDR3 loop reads CASSLGSQGGSYNSPLHF. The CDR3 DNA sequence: TGTGCCAGCAGCTTGGGGTCGCAGGGTGGCTCCTATAATTCACCCCTCCACTTT.

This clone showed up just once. The CDR3 DNA sequence: TGTGCCAGCTCACTGACGACAGGGGGCAATGAGCAGTTCTTC. Encoded protein: CASSLTTGGNEQFF. The genes are TRBV18 and TRBJ2-1, with 9 positions matching TRBD1. J lost 6 bases, V lost 4 bases, and 4 bases had no gene match. There are 14 residues in the CDR3. The V gene's germline CDR1 is KGHSH and CDR2 LQKENI.

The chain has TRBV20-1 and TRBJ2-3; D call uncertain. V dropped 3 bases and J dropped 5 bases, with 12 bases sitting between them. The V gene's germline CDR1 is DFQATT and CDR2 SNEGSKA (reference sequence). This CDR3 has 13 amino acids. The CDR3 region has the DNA TGCAGTGCTAGTCTGTTAGCAGTAGATACGCAGTATTTT. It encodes CSASLLAVDTQYF.

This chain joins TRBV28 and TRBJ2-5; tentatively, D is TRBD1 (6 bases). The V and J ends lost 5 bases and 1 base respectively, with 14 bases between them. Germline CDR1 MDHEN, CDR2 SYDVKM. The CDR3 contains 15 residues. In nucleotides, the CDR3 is TGTGCCAGCAGTAACCCGCAGGGGACCCAAGAGACCCAGTACTTC. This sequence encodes CASSNPQGTQETQYF. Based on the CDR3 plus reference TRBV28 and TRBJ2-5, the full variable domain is DVKVTQSSRYLVKRTGEKVFLECVQDMDHENMFWYRQDPGLGLRLIYFSYDVKMKEKGDIPEGYSVSREKKERFSLILESASTNQTSMYLCASSNPQGTQETQYFGPGTRLLVL.

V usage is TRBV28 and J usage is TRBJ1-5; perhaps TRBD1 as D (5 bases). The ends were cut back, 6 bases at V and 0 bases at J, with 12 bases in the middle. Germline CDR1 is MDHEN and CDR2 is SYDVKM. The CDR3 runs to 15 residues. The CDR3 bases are TGTGCCAGCAGCAGACAGTTACTTAGCAATCAGCCCCAGCATTTT. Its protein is CASSRQLLSNQPQHF.

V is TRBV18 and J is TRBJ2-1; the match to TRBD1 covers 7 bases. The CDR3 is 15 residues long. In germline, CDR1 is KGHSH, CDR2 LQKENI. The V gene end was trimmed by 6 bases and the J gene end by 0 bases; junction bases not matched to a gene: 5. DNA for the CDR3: TGTGCCAGCTCGCAGACAGGGTTCTCCTACAATGAGCAGTTCTTC. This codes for CASSQTGFSYNEQFF.

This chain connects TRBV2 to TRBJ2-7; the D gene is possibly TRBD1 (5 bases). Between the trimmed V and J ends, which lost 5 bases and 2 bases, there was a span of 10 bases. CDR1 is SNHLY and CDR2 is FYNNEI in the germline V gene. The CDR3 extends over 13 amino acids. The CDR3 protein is CASSKGFAYEQYF. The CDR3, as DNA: TGTGCCAGCAGTAAGGGGTTCGCCTACGAGCAGTACTTC.

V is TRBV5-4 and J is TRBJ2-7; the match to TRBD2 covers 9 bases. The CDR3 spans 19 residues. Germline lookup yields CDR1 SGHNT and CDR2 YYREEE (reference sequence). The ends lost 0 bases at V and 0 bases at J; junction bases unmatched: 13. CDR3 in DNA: TGTGCCAGCAGCTTGGATCGCCTAGCGGGATTGCCCAGCTCCTACGAGCAGTACTTC. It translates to CASSLDRLAGLPSSYEQYF.

CDR3 protein: CASSSGFREQYF. CDR3 DNA: TGCGCCAGCAGCTCAGGGTTTCGGGAGCAGTACTTC. The rearrangement links TRBV5-1 to TRBJ2-7; tentative D call: TRBD1 (5 bases). Trimming cost V 3 bases and J 7 bases, with 11 bases left between them. The germline V gene has CDR1 SGHRS and CDR2 YFSETQ. The CDR3 sequence is 12 residues long.

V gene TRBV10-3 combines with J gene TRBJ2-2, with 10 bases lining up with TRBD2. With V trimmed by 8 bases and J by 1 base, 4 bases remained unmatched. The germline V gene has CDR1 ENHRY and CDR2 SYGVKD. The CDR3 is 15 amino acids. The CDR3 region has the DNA TGTGCCATCCGGAGCGGGGGGGTGAACACCGGGGAGCTGTTTTTT. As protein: CAIRSGGVNTGELFF.

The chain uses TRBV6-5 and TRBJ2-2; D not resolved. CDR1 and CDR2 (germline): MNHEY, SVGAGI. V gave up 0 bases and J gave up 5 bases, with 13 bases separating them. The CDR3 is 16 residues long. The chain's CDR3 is CASSYSRGRETGELFF. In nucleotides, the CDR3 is TGTGCCAGCAGTTACTCAAGAGGTCGAGAGACCGGGGAGCTGTTTTTT.

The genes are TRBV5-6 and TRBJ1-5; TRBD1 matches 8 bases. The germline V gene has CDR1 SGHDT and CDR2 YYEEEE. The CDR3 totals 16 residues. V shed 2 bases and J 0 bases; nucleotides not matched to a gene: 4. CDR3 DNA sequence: TGTGCCAGCAGCTTAGGACAGGGCATTAGCAATCAGCCCCAGCATTTT. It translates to CASSLGQGISNQPQHF. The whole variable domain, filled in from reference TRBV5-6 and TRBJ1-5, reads DAGVTQSPTHLIKTRGQQVTLRCSPKSGHDTVSWYQQALGQGPQFIFQYYEEEERQRGNFPDRFSGHQFPNYSSELNVNALLLGDSALYLCASSLGQGISNQPQHFGDGTRLSIL.

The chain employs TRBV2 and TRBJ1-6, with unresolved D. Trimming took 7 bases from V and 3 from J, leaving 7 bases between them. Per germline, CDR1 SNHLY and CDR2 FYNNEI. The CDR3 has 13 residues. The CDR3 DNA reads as TGTGCCAGCAAGACGGGCTATAATTCACCCCTCCACTTT. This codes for CASKTGYNSPLHF.

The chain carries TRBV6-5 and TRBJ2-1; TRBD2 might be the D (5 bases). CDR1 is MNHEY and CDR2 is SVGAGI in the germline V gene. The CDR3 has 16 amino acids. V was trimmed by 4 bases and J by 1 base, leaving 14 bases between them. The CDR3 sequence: CASSSRGSGSYNEQFF. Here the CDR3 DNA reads TGTGCCAGCAGTTCCCGTGGCAGCGGTTCCTACAATGAGCAGTTCTTC.

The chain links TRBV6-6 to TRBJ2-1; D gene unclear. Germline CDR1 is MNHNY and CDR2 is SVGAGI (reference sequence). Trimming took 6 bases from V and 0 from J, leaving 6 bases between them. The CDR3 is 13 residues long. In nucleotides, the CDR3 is TGTGCCAGCAGGTGGGCCTCCTACAATGAGCAGTTCTTC. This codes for CASRWASYNEQFF.

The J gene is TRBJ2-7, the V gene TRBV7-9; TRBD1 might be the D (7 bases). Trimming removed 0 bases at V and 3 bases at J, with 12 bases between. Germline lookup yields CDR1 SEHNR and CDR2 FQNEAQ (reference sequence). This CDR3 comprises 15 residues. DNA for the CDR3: TGTGCCAGCAGCTTAGCGACAGGGAGGTTCTACGAGCAGTACTTC. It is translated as CASSLATGRFYEQYF.

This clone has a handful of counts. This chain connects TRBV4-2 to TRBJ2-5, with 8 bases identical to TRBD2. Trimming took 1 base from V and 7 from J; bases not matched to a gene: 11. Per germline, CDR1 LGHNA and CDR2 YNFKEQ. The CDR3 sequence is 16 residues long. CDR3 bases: TGTGCCAGCAGCCAAGTAGGTCAAGCGGGGGCGGTGACCCAGTACTTC. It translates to CASSQVGQAGAVTQYF.

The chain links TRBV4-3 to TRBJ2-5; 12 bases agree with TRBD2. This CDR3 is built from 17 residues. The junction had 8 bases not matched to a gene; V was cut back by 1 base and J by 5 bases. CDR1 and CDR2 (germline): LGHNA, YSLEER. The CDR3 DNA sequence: TGCGCCAGCAGCCAAGCCCGACTAGCGGGAGTTGGTGAGACCCAGTACTTC. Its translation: CASSQARLAGVGETQYF.

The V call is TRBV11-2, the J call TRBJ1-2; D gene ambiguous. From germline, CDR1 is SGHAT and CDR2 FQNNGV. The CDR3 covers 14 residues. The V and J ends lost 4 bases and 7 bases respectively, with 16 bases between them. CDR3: CASSSFRQVGGYTF. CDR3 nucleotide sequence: TGTGCCAGCAGCTCCTTCCGCCAAGTCGGTGGCTACACCTTC.

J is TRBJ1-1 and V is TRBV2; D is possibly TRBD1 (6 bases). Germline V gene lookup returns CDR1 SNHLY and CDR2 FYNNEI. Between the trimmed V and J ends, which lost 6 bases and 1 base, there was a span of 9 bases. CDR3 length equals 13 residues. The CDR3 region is CASRQGRNTEAFF. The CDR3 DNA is TGTGCCAGCAGGCAGGGGAGGAACACTGAAGCTTTCTTT.

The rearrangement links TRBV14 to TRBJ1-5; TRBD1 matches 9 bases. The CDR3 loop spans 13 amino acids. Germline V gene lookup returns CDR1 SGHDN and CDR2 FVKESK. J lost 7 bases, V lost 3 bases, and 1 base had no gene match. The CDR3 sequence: CASSQGQGQPQHF. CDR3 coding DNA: TGTGCCAGCAGCCAGGGACAGGGACAGCCCCAGCATTTT.

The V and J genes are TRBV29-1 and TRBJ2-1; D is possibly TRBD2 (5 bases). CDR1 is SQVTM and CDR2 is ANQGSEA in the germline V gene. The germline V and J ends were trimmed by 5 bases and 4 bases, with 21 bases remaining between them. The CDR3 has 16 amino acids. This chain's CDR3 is CSVFSLEGISYNEQFF. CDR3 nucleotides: TGCAGCGTTTTCTCACTCGAGGGAATAAGTTACAATGAGCAGTTCTTC.

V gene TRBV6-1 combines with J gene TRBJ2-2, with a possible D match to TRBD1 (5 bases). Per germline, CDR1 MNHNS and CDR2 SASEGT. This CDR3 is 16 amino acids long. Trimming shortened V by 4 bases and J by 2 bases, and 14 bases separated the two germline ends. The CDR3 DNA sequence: TGTGCCAGCAGTGCCCTATGGGGCACCAACACCGGGGAGCTGTTTTTT. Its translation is CASSALWGTNTGELFF.

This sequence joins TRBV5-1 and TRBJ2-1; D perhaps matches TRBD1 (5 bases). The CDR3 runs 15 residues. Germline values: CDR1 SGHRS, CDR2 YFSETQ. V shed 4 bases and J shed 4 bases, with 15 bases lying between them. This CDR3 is CASSLRQPTYNEQFF. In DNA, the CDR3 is TGCGCCAGCAGCCTCAGACAGCCCACATACAATGAGCAGTTCTTC.